This TCR beta chain appears in the sequencing data of a study of T cell responses to AZD1222 COVID-19 vaccine. Across the whole study: Second doses that came at about 4 or about 12 weeks were put together. Study-wide results and caveats: Sampling captured repertoires only after the peak T cell response.

Remarks on this clone: Its target is not known. Other DNA sequences within the sample encode an identical CDR3.

Germline CDR1 is SGHRS and CDR2 is YFSETQ. The CDR3 is made up of 14 amino acids. The J segment lost 2 bases and the V segment lost 4 bases, leaving 3 bases of the junction unmatched. Assay used: immunoSEQ multiplex PCR; TCRdb lists only in-frame clones, some missing. The table lists some 120,000 clones, about 90% of them singletons, with 0.85% to 1.3% in the top ten. The TCR was taken from an adult in good health. Sequenced here: peripheral blood, sampled on day 0 of AZD1222 vaccination. This chain joins TRBV5-1 and TRBJ1-2; TRBD1 matches 9 bases. CDR3 nucleotides: TGCGCCAGCAGCCCGGGACAGGGAAACTATGGCTACACCTTC. Amino acid sequence: CASSPGQGNYGYTF.